Here is one T cell receptor beta chain with its context. Germline assignment: CDR1 GTSNPN and CDR2 SVGIG (reference sequence). Germline trimming cut 2 bases from V and 5 bases from J; bases unmatched to any gene: 16. The CDR3 is 20 amino acids. This specimen belongs to a study of blood T cell repertoires in COVID-19. The overall study: Specimens from acute and convalescent COVID-19 originated in the United States, Italy and Spain. Sample material is recorded as cDNA or gDNA derived from T cells, B-cell-depleted T cells, or PBMCs.

Per the study methods: Amplification of reference gene primers provided the estimated nucleated cell counts. This table comes from immunoSEQ multiplex PCR, and its TCRdb copy is limited to in-frame clones, with some not included. For V, J and clone size, that table is used; D and trimming come from the DNA. The table lists about 200,000 clones, roughly 88% of them singletons. The TCR was taken from a man aged 55 to 70 with acute or convalescent COVID-19. The J gene is TRBJ2-1, the V gene TRBV30, with 15 bases that match TRBD2. The sample taken for sequencing was peripheral blood. Here the CDR3 reads CAWSQHWTGLAGGMNNEQFF. The CDR3 region has the DNA TGTGCCTGGAGTCAGCATTGGACCGGACTAGCGGGAGGGATGAACAATGAGCAGTTCTTC.